The clone carrying this T cell receptor beta chain was seen more than once but under ten times. These data come from a study of glioma-infiltrating T cells. Using RNA template, CDR3s of TCR alpha and beta were amplified with iRepertoire arm-PCR. TCRdb fed the multiplex PCR reads into MiXCR, producing one record per CDR3 protein. The data show around 190,000 distinct CDR3 sequences, roughly 45% seen once. The CDR3 is made up of 16 amino acids. With 2 bases clipped from V and 5 bases from J, the junction kept 4 bases outside the gene matches. Looked up from germline, CDR1 is LGHNA and CDR2 is YNFKEQ. This clonotype was sampled from a human donor with low-grade glioma or glioblastoma, undergoing nonglioma brain surgery, or in good health (not recorded which). The sequenced material came from glioma tissue, nonneoplastic brain tissue, or PBMCs (not recorded which). The chain recombines TRBV4-2 with TRBJ2-2, with TRBD2 identical over 11 bases. CDR3 nucleotides: TGTGCCAGCAGCCAATCCCTAGCGGGAGGAACCGGGGAGCTGTTTTTT. Translating it yields CASSQSLAGGTGELFF.